These 16 T cell receptor beta chains originate from one sample sequenced in a study of T cell repertoires in cytomegalovirus infection. One entry per CDR3 protein, called by TCRdb with MiXCR from the reads. The table records about 140,000 distinct CDR3 sequences, 5.5% to 7% of them present only once. The sample taken for sequencing was PBMCs. Receptors originate from a human donor in good health (CMV status not recorded). Some clones in this sample may be carry-over from other donors' samples.

At least ten counts were recorded for this clonotype. The chain carries TRBV7-2 and TRBJ2-3; 7 bases map to TRBD1. Germline CDR1 reads SGHTA; CDR2 reads FQGNSA. With V trimmed by 4 bases and J by 5 bases, 6 bases remained unmatched. CDR3 length: 14 amino acids. Written as DNA, the CDR3 is TGTGCCAGCAGCTCGGGACAGTACCGAGATACGCAGTATTTT. Amino acids: CASSSGQYRDTQYF.

This clonotype has at least ten counts. This sequence joins TRBV28 and TRBJ2-3, with D maybe TRBD2 (6 bases). This CDR3 has 15 residues. Germline CDR1 MDHEN, CDR2 SYDVKM. Trimming stripped 8 bases from V and 2 bases from J, with 17 bases between. In DNA, the CDR3 is TGTGCCAGCCGGGGGACGGCCTATTCCACAGATACGCAGTATTTT. It specifies CASRGTAYSTDTQYF.

This clonotype has at least ten counts. The chain has TRBV7-3 and TRBJ2-1, with 10 bases aligning to TRBD2. This CDR3 comprises 18 residues. The V gene end was trimmed by 1 base and the J gene end by 4 bases; junction bases not matched to a gene: 10. Germline CDR1 and CDR2: SGHTA and FQGTGA. CDR3 in DNA: TGTGCCAGCAGCTTAATATCGCTAGCGGGGGATACGTACAATGAGCAGTTCTTC. Its protein is CASSLISLAGDTYNEQFF.

Ten or more counts support this clonotype. The chain is built from TRBV12-3 or TRBV12-4 and TRBJ2-3, with a tentative D call TRBD1 (7 bases). V lost 6 bases and J lost 3, with 16 bases in between. The CDR3 is 15 residues long. CDR3 in amino acids: CASSRGDRGTDTQYF. The CDR3 nucleotides read TGTGCCAGCAGCCGCGGGGACAGAGGGACAGATACGCAGTATTTT.

Comments on this clonotype: A much more abundant neighbour one base away suggests this may be a read error. The J gene is TRBJ1-6, the V gene TRBV5-1; the D gene is possibly TRBD1 (5 bases). This CDR3 contains 13 residues. The V gene's germline CDR1 is SGHRS and CDR2 YFSETQ. Trimming stripped 4 bases from V and 13 bases from J, with 15 bases between. CDR3 nucleotides: TGCGCCAGCAGCCGGGAACAGGATCGGCCCCTCCACTTT. This encodes CASSREQDRPLHF.

The chain combines TRBV5-6 with TRBJ2-1; TRBD1 agrees at 10 bases. Trimming took 0 bases from V and 14 from J; bases not matched to a gene: 5. Germline V gives CDR1 SGHDT, CDR2 YYEEEE. The CDR3 covers 13 residues. The CDR3 loop is CASSLGPGTGEFF. In DNA, the CDR3 is TGTGCCAGCAGCTTGGGACCCGGGACAGGGGAGTTCTTC.

This clonotype was found a few times. The chain links TRBV14 to TRBJ1-2; tentatively, D is TRBD1 (6 bases). The CDR3 totals 18 residues. Between the trimmed V and J ends, which lost 0 bases and 8 bases, there was a span of 25 bases. Germline lookup yields CDR1 SGHDN and CDR2 FVKESK. The CDR3 protein is CASSQDPLGSGHPKGYTF. CDR3 DNA: TGTGCCAGCAGCCAAGATCCCCTAGGATCGGGACACCCAAAGGGCTACACCTTC.

This clonotype was picked up many times. The chain couples TRBV5-1 to TRBJ2-7; TRBD1 aligns across 7 bases. Germline CDR1 and CDR2: SGHRS and YFSETQ. The CDR3 contains 16 residues. Unmatched junction bases numbered 13, after V lost 2 bases and J lost 5 bases. The DNA for the CDR3 is TGCGCCAGCAGCTTCAAAGACAGGGTGGCTCGGGACGAGCAGTACTTC. It specifies CASSFKDRVARDEQYF.

This clonotype was recorded at least ten times. The V call is TRBV5-5, the J call TRBJ1-2, with 7 bases identical to TRBD1. The ends lost 4 bases at V and 8 bases at J; junction bases unmatched: 8. Germline V gene sequence: CDR1 SGHKS, CDR2 YYEKEE (reference sequence). The CDR3 spans 13 residues. CDR3 nucleotides: TGTGCCAGCAGCCAAGGACAGGTCCGCGGCTACACCTTC. Its protein product is CASSQGQVRGYTF.

CDR3 DNA: TGTGCCAGCAGCTTAGCTGGACTGGGGAGAGGCACTGAAGCTTTCTTT. This codes for CASSLAGLGRGTEAFF. The chain has TRBV7-2 and TRBJ1-1; D is uncertain. Trimming left V 0 bases short and J 4 bases short, with 15 bases between. CDR1 and CDR2 from the germline V gene are SGHTA and FQGNSA. The CDR3 is 16 residues long. Drawing the rest from reference TRBV7-2 and TRBJ1-1, the complete variable domain is GAGVSQSPSNKVTEKGKDVELRCDPISGHTALYWYRQSLGQGLEFLIYFQGNSAPDKSGLPSDRFSAERTGGSVSTLTIQRTQQEDSAVYLCASSLAGLGRGTEAFFGQGTRLTVV.

Remarks on this clonotype: A junction boundary mismatches the germline segment, possibly from a read error. The V call is TRBV4-1, the J call TRBJ2-3, with D possibly TRBD2 on 6 matching bases. The CDR3 is 16 amino acids. Germline V CDR1 and CDR2: MGHRA, YSYEKL. The CDR3 coding sequence is TGTGCCAGCAGCCACGAGATAGGGACTGGCACAGATACGCAGTATTTT. It encodes CASSHEIGTGTDTQYF.

There are many counts of this clonotype. J is TRBJ1-1 and V is TRBV7-3; D might be TRBD1 (5 bases). V was clipped by 6 bases and J by 1 base, with 9 bases between them. Germline-derived CDR1 and CDR2 are SGHTA and FQGTGA. The length of the CDR3 is 13 residues. CDR3 DNA sequence: TGTGCCAGCAGGAAAGGGACGAACACTGAAGCTTTCTTT. Residues: CASRKGTNTEAFF.

The rearrangement joins TRBV12-5 to TRBJ1-3; no firm D call. Trimming shortened V by 2 bases and J by 1 base, and 3 bases separated the two germline ends. This CDR3 contains 13 residues. Per the germline V gene, CDR1 is LGHNT and CDR2 is FRNRAP. This CDR3 is CASGLRSGNTIYF. DNA of the CDR3: TGTGCTAGTGGTTTGAGGTCTGGAAACACCATATATTTT. Together with reference TRBV12-5 and TRBJ1-3, the CDR3 gives the full variable domain: DARVTQTPRHKVTEMGQEVTMRCQPILGHNTVFWYRQTMMQGLELLAYFRNRAPLDDSGMPKDRFSAEMPDATLATLKIQPSEPRDSAVYFCASGLRSGNTIYFGEGSWLTVV.

This clonotype was detected ten times or more. The chain links TRBV28 to TRBJ2-5; 7 nucleotides align to TRBD1. Per the germline V gene, CDR1 is MDHEN and CDR2 is SYDVKM. CDR3 length: 17 residues. The junction had 20 bases not matched to a gene; V was cut back by 8 bases and J by 5 bases. CDR3 loop: CASEPSATRGPVETQYF. CDR3 nucleotides: TGTGCCAGCGAACCGAGCGCAACGAGGGGGCCGGTGGAGACCCAGTACTTC.

This clonotype was picked up many times. The chain links TRBV12-3 or TRBV12-4 to TRBJ1-3; D is unclear. V lost 2 bases and J 0 bases, leaving 5 bases between the germline ends. The CDR3 totals 14 residues. The CDR3 here is CASSLLSSGNTIYF. The CDR3, as DNA: TGTGCCAGCAGTTTACTAAGCTCTGGAAACACCATATATTTT.

This clonotype was seen many times. The chain recombines TRBV7-2 with TRBJ2-1; D not resolved. This CDR3 has 11 residues. Per germline, CDR1 SGHTA and CDR2 FQGNSA. With 0 bases removed from V and 11 bases from J, the gap between germline ends came to 5 bases. The chain's CDR3 is CASSLAMQQFF. The CDR3 DNA reads as TGTGCCAGCAGCTTAGCCATGCAGCAGTTCTTC.